Below, one T cell receptor beta chain is given with its context. The antigen remains undetermined. 13 Jbeta primers and 60 Vbeta primers were used for the PCR. Sequencing used immunoSEQ multiplex PCR; TCRdb keeps in-frame clones, though not all of them. Of more than 100,000 clones in the sample, about two thirds were seen once. CDR1 SQVTM and CDR2 ANQGSEA come from the germline V gene. V shed 5 bases, J shed 7 bases, and the junction held 1 base outside the gene matches. This CDR3 spans 12 amino acids. These data originate in a study of cytomegalovirus exposure and HLA in healthy donors. Overall study results and limits: Per a prior analysis, the majority of TCR beta V segments were productive roughly 87% or roughly 30% of the time. Exclusion as indistinguishable affected some V segments, including TRBV6-2 and TRBV6-3.

The genes are TRBV29-1 and TRBJ2-1, with 11 positions matching TRBD2. The origin of this receptor is a man aged 50 to 59 in good health and CMV-seropositive. Input material: PBMCs. CDR3 sequence (DNA): TGCAGCGTTAGGACTAGCGGGAATGAGCAGTTCTTC. Protein: CSVRTSGNEQFF.